This T cell receptor beta chain was observed in a study of tumor-infiltrating lymphocytes in primary liver carcinoma. Study information: The study obtained roughly 3.65 to 7.13 million productive TCRbeta reads per sample, similar across tissue types.

Making TCR beta cDNA involved around 510 ng total RNA and a constant-region primer. Nested multiplex PCR, run for three rounds with slightly modified ARM-PCR, yielded TCR beta libraries. The first two PCR rounds used TRBV1-TRBV30 forward primers with a C-beta reverse primer, about 10 cycles each. TCRdb ran MiXCR on the multiplex PCR reads and lists one entry per CDR3 protein. The table includes about 110,000 distinct CDR3 sequences, around 84% detected once. V lost 3 bases and J lost 14, with 16 bases in between. The CDR3 length is 13 residues. CDR1 is SGHAT, CDR2 FQDESV, per germline (reference sequence). The source material, roughly 18-32 mg of unsorted bulk tissue, was used to co-extract RNA and DNA. Every tumor was sampled at five separate regions.

The V and J genes are TRBV11-1 and TRBJ2-2; TRBD2 is a possible D gene (6 bases). Sequences were obtained from liver tumor tissue from sampling region 3. The subset: tumor region T3, left-lateral pole. This receptor was taken from a man aged 40-49 years with primary liver carcinoma and hepatitis B virus infection. The DNA of the CDR3 is TGTGCCAGCAGCTTTTGGTACACCGGGGGACTGTTTTTT. Translation gives CASSFWYTGGLFF.